Following are 10 T cell receptor beta chains from one sample sequenced in a study of T cell responses to AZD1222 COVID-19 vaccine. Here immunoSEQ multiplex PCR was the method, and the copy in TCRdb shows in-frame clones only, minus some. Here the sample spans roughly 80,000 clones, approximately 90% being singletons. Source: peripheral blood, taken 28 days after the second AZD1222 dose. These receptor sequences come from an adult who received the AZD1222 COVID-19 vaccine.

The V call is TRBV10-2, the J call TRBJ2-5; perhaps TRBD2 as D (7 bases). The V end lost 2 bases, the J end lost 5 bases, and 12 bases lay between the germline ends. Germline CDR1 reads WSHSY; CDR2 reads SAAADI. This CDR3 has 14 amino acids. The CDR3 sequence: CASSEGGRGETQYF. The CDR3 nucleotides are TGCGCCAGCAGTGAGGGAGGGAGGGGGGAGACCCAGTACTTC.

In its sample, this clone was seen once. The rearrangement uses TRBV5-4 and TRBJ2-5; TRBD2 matches at 7 bases. Germline V CDR1 and CDR2: SGHNT, YYREEE (reference sequence). The J segment lost 2 bases and the V segment lost 4 bases, leaving 11 bases of the junction unmatched. The CDR3 has 16 amino acids. The CDR3 sequence is CASSRRLRAGQETQYF. The CDR3 DNA follows: TGTGCCAGCAGCCGCCGACTGAGAGCGGGGCAAGAGACCCAGTACTTC.

This chain uses TRBV12-3 or TRBV12-4 with TRBJ1-2; D gene unclear. CDR3 length equals 11 residues. The germline V and J ends were trimmed by 5 bases and 5 bases, with 6 bases remaining between them. CDR3 amino acids: CASSAQYGYTF. CDR3 nucleotides: TGTGCCAGCAGTGCGCAGTATGGCTACACCTTC.

This rearrangement joins TRBV19 to TRBJ1-5; D remains ambiguous. The CDR3 has 17 residues. Germline lookup yields CDR1 LNHDA and CDR2 SQIVND (reference sequence). V gave up 2 bases and J gave up 6 bases, with 20 bases separating them. The DNA for the CDR3 is TGTGCCAGTAGTATAATAAGAGGCTTCACCTTGGGTCAGCCCCAGCATTTT. Protein sequence: CASSIIRGFTLGQPQHF.

Details on this clone: Distinct nucleotide sequences in the sample also encode this CDR3. The chain links TRBV28 to TRBJ2-7; D is unresolved. Deletions cut 5 bases from V and 4 bases from J, with 6 bases between. The CDR3 runs 11 residues. The germline CDR1 and CDR2 sequences are MDHEN and SYDVKM. In nucleotides, the CDR3 is TGTGCCAGCAGTCTGGGTTACGAGCAGTACTTC. Amino acid sequence: CASSLGYEQYF. Full variable domain (outside the CDR3, taken from reference TRBV28 and TRBJ2-7): DVKVTQSSRYLVKRTGEKVFLECVQDMDHENMFWYRQDPGLGLRLIYFSYDVKMKEKGDIPEGYSVSREKKERFSLILESASTNQTSMYLCASSLGYEQYFGPGTRLTVT.

This rearrangement joins TRBV5-4 to TRBJ2-1; 8 bases align to TRBD2. This CDR3 comprises 16 residues. Germline values: CDR1 SGHNT, CDR2 YYREEE (reference sequence). Germline trimming cut 0 bases from V and 9 bases from J; bases unmatched to any gene: 11. CDR3 protein: CASSLASGSGRTEQFF. Here the CDR3 DNA reads TGTGCCAGCAGCTTGGCATCCGGGAGCGGGAGAACTGAGCAGTTCTTC.

The sample holds one count of this clone. The V call is TRBV28, the J call TRBJ1-4; D remains ambiguous. This CDR3 has 15 residues. Germline V lookup: CDR1 MDHEN, CDR2 SYDVKM. Between the trimmed V and J ends, which lost 8 bases and 4 bases, there was a span of 17 bases. The CDR3, as DNA: TGTGCCAGCGTAGAACGAGGCCCCCTTAATGAAAAACTGTTTTTT. This translates into CASVERGPLNEKLFF.

The gene calls are TRBV6-1 and TRBJ1-2; D perhaps matches TRBD1 (6 bases). V was shortened by 3 bases and J by 6 bases, with 20 bases between the two germline ends. Germline loops: CDR1 MNHNS, CDR2 SASEGT. The CDR3 spans 16 residues. CDR3 DNA sequence: TGTGCCAGCAGTGATTCCCTTGACAGGACTTCTCATGGCTACACCTTC. Translation gives CASSDSLDRTSHGYTF.

The chain uses TRBV15 and TRBJ2-1, with D perhaps TRBD1 or TRBD2 (5 bases each). The CDR3 length is 16 residues. The V end lost 6 bases, the J end lost 3 bases, and 18 bases lay between the germline ends. CDR1 is LNHNV, CDR2 YYDKDF, per germline (reference sequence). DNA for the CDR3: TGTGCCACCAGAACTAGAACAGGAGAACACTACAATGAGCAGTTCTTC. It translates to CATRTRTGEHYNEQFF.

V and J are TRBV5-4 and TRBJ2-1; TRBD2 aligns across 9 bases. V dropped 4 bases and J dropped 9; count of bases not matched to a gene: 5. This CDR3 contains 13 residues. CDR1 is SGHNT, CDR2 YYREEE, per germline (reference sequence). CDR3 DNA: TGTGCCAGCAGCCCCGGGACTAGCATTGAGCAGTTCTTC. Protein product: CASSPGTSIEQFF.